Listed here are 10 T cell receptor beta chains from one sample, sequenced in a study of T cell changes during pregnancy in multiple sclerosis. Sequencing used immunoSEQ multiplex PCR; TCRdb keeps in-frame clones, though not all of them. The repertoire holds 50,000 or so clones, around 92% seen once, with around 0.73% in the top ten. The specimen was CD4+ T cells from peripheral blood mononuclear cells, collected in the third trimester of pregnancy. These receptors were obtained from a female donor with multiple sclerosis, enrolled in a pregnancy study.

The V call is TRBV9, the J call TRBJ2-5, with TRBD1 as a possible D gene (6 bases). The germline gives CDR1 SGDLS, CDR2 YYNGEE. The CDR3 totals 12 residues. The V and J ends lost 2 bases and 5 bases respectively, with 7 bases between them. The CDR3 here is CASSVRGETQYF. The CDR3 DNA follows: TGTGCCAGCAGCGTGAGGGGGGAGACCCAGTACTTC. Complete variable domain (other parts from reference TRBV9 and TRBJ2-5): DSGVTQTPKHLITATGQRVTLRCSPRSGDLSVYWYQQSLDQGLQFLIQYYNGEERAKGNILERFSAQQFPDLHSELNLSSLELGDSALYFCASSVRGETQYFGPGTRLLVL.

J is TRBJ2-3 and V is TRBV5-1; 7 nucleotides agree with TRBD2. CDR3 size: 15 residues. The germline V gene encodes CDR1 SGHRS and CDR2 YFSETQ. Trimming at V came to 2 bases and at J to 0 bases, leaving 3 bases not matched to a gene. The CDR3 DNA is TGCGCCAGCAGCTTCGACGGGAGGAGCACAGATACGCAGTATTTT. Amino acid sequence: CASSFDGRSTDTQYF.

The genes are TRBV6-1 and TRBJ1-3, with D unresolved. The CDR3 extends over 15 amino acids. Germline-derived CDR1 and CDR2 are MNHNS and SASEGT. The germline V and J ends were trimmed by 8 bases and 1 base, with 15 bases remaining between them. CDR3 DNA: TGTGCCAGCCTATACGTCAGGACTTCTGGAAACACCATATATTTT. Amino acids: CASLYVRTSGNTIYF.

The J gene is TRBJ1-2, the V gene TRBV6-5, with D unresolved. The CDR3 has 14 residues. Trimming left V 5 bases short and J 6 bases short, with 16 bases between. The germline gives CDR1 MNHEY, CDR2 SVGAGI. The CDR3 here is CASSMEGKLDGYTF. CDR3 in DNA: TGTGCCAGCAGTATGGAGGGAAAACTAGATGGCTACACCTTC.

The V gene is TRBV6-1, the J gene TRBJ2-1; 12 bases fit TRBD2. This CDR3 is 15 amino acids long. The junction had 4 bases not matched to a gene; V was cut back by 3 bases and J by 7 bases. Germline CDR1 and CDR2: MNHNS and SASEGT. CDR3 in amino acids: CASSDLAGGGNEQFF. CDR3 DNA sequence: TGTGCCAGCAGTGACCTAGCGGGGGGGGGTAATGAGCAGTTCTTC.

V and J are TRBV9 and TRBJ1-1; tentatively, D is TRBD1 (5 bases). This CDR3 is 16 amino acids long. The germline CDR1 and CDR2 sequences are SGDLS and YYNGEE. With 0 bases removed from V and 0 bases from J, the gap between germline ends came to 12 bases. The CDR3 protein is CASSVGGVVLNTEAFF. Written as DNA, the CDR3 is TGTGCCAGCAGCGTAGGGGGGGTAGTACTGAACACTGAAGCTTTCTTT. Together with reference TRBV9 and TRBJ1-1, the CDR3 gives the full variable domain: DSGVTQTPKHLITATGQRVTLRCSPRSGDLSVYWYQQSLDQGLQFLIQYYNGEERAKGNILERFSAQQFPDLHSELNLSSLELGDSALYFCASSVGGVVLNTEAFFGQGTRLTVV.

V usage is TRBV11-3 and J usage is TRBJ2-7; D gene ambiguous. Germline assignment: CDR1 SGHNT and CDR2 YENEEA. Trimming shortened V by 5 bases and J by 2 bases, and 7 bases separated the two germline ends. The CDR3 consists of 12 residues. The CDR3 coding sequence is TGTGCCAGCAGCATTCCTACCTACGAGCAGTACTTC. Protein product: CASSIPTYEQYF.

V and J are TRBV9 and TRBJ2-1; 16 bases map to TRBD2. The germline V gene encodes CDR1 SGDLS and CDR2 YYNGEE. Trimming took 3 bases from V and 1 from J; bases not matched to a gene: 4. The CDR3 has 18 residues. Written as DNA, the CDR3 is TGTGCCAGCAGCGGAGGGACTAGCGGGGGGGCTTCCTACAATGAGCAGTTCTTC. Translation: CASSGGTSGGASYNEQFF. Full variable domain (outside the CDR3, taken from reference TRBV9 and TRBJ2-1): DSGVTQTPKHLITATGQRVTLRCSPRSGDLSVYWYQQSLDQGLQFLIQYYNGEERAKGNILERFSAQQFPDLHSELNLSSLELGDSALYFCASSGGTSGGASYNEQFFGPGTRLTVL.

A single count supports this clone. The chain has TRBV4-2 and TRBJ1-5; TRBD1 might be the D (6 bases). V lost 1 base and J 3 bases, leaving 13 bases between the germline ends. Germline values: CDR1 LGHNA, CDR2 YNFKEQ. The CDR3 has 16 residues. Here the CDR3 reads CASSQGVQGINQPQHF. As DNA, the CDR3 is TGTGCCAGCAGCCAAGGTGTCCAGGGGATCAATCAGCCCCAGCATTTT.

The V call is TRBV4-3, the J call TRBJ1-2, with TRBD1 identical over 9 bases. Trimming at V came to 0 bases and at J to 1 base, leaving 15 bases not matched to a gene. Germline loops: CDR1 LGHNA, CDR2 YSLEER. The CDR3 is 20 residues long. The CDR3 sequence: CASSQEDLRVGQGFNYGYTF. The CDR3 nucleotides are TGCGCCAGCAGCCAAGAGGATCTTCGGGTGGGACAGGGATTTAACTATGGCTACACCTTC.